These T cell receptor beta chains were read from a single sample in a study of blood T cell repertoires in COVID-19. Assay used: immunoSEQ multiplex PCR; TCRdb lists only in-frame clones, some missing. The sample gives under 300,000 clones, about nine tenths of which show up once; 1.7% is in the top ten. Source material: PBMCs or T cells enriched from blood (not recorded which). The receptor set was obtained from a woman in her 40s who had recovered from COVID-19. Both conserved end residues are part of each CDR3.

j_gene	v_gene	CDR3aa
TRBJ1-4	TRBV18	CASSPIYSTGGNHEKLFF
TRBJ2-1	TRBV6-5	CASSYGRGNEQFF
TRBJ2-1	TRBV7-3	CASSHIAGHSYNEQFF
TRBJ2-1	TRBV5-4	CASSLSLTGDNEQFF
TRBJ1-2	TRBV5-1	CASRLTTDNYGYTF
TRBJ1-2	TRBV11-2	CASSPRDRGRGTYGYTF
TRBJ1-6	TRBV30	CAWRTRQGDNSPLHF
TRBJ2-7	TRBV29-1	CSVQRGSYEQYF
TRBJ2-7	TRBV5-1	CASSLEAGGPREQYF
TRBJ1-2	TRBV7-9	CASSLFPQARAYGYTF
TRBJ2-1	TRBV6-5	CASRSGREQFF
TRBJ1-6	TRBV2	CASSPDRGDSSPLHF
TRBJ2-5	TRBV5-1	CASSPQGQGAWETQYF
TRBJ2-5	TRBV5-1	CASSVQETQYF
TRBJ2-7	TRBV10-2	CASRGQRGLYEQYF
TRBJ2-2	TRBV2	CASSGQGADGELFF
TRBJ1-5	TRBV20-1	CSASTRGIGNSNQPQHF
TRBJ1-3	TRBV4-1	CASSQVPPGGNTIYF
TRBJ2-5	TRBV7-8	CASSLPKTGTSGSEETQYF
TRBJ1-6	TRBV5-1	CASSFLPGGANNSPLHF
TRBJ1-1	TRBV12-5	CASVDTEAFF
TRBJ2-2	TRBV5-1	CASSLLTGGPDTGELFF
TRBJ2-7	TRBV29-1	CSVFRGLEQYF
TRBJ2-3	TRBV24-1	CATSDSASRPGDTQYF
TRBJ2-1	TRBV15	CATSLDRGGGLRQFF
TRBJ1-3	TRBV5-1	CASSFGTGSPGNTIYF
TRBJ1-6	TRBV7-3	CASSDTRPGLPLNSPLHF
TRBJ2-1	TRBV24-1	CATSGAPGTSGSRYEQFF
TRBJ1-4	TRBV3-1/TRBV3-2	CASSQAQGRDSRVEKLFF
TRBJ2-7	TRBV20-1	CSATVETGPYF
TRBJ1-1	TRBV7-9	CASSPGQANTEAFF
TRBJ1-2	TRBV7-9	CASTPRSVNYGYTF
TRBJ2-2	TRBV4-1	CASGRPGGTGELFF
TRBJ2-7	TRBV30	CAWSTGFFYEQYF
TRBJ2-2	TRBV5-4	CASSRLREGNTGELFF
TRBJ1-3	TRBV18	CASSPRRTDTIYF
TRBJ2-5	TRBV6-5	CASSLRTPQETQYF
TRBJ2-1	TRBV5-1	CASRGQNYNEQFF
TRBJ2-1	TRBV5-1	CASSGGTTYNEQFF
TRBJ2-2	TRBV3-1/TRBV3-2	CASSQDHTFLGQGPNTGELFF
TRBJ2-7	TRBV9	CASSVARGGLYEQYF
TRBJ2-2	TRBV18	CASSPGTGVDTGELFF
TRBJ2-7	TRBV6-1	CASSEASVGIRLYF
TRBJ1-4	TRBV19	CASSNPGTLLFF